The present TCR beta chain was sequenced within a study of CD4 T cells in relation to SARS-CoV-2 and coronaviruses. TCRdb keeps only in-frame clones here, not all; method: immunoSEQ multiplex PCR. The sample carries 36,000 or so clones, 70% to 80% recorded once. Trimming shortened V by 4 bases and J by 0 bases, and 8 bases separated the two germline ends. Per the germline V gene, CDR1 is KGHSH and CDR2 is LQKENI. The CDR3 totals 14 residues. Worth noting for this clone: Its antigen is undetermined.

This chain links TRBV18 with TRBJ2-3, with D uncertain. The receptor's source is an adult with COVID-19. Sequencing input: memory CD4+ T cells from PBMCs, cultured in vitro. The CDR3 loop is CASSRSGSTDTQYF. As DNA, the CDR3 is TGTGCCAGCTCACGTTCCGGGAGCACAGATACGCAGTATTTT.